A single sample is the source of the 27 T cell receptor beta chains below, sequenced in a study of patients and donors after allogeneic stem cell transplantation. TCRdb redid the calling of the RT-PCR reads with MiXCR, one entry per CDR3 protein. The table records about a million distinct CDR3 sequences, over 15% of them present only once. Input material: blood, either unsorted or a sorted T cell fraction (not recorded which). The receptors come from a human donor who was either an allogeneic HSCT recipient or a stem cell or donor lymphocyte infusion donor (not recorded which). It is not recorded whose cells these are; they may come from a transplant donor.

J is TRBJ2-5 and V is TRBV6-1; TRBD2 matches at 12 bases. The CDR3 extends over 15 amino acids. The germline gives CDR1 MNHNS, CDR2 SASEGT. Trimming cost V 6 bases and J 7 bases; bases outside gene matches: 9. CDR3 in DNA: TGTGCCAGCAGAGAGGGACTAGCGGGTGCCGGGACCCAGTACTTC. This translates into CASREGLAGAGTQYF.

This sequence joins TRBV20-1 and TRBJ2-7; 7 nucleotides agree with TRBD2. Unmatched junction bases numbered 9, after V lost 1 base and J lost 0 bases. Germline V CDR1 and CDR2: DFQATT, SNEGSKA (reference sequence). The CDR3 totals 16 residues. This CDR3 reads CSARGSRGRSSYEQYF. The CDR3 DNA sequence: TGCAGTGCTAGAGGTTCCCGCGGGAGAAGCTCCTACGAGCAGTACTTC.

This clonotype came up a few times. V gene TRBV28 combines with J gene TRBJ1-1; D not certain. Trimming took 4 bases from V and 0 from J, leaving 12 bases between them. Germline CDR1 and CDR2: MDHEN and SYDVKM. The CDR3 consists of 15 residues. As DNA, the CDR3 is TGTGCCAGCAGTTCCGGAGGAATAGTGAACACTGAAGCTTTCTTT. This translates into CASSSGGIVNTEAFF. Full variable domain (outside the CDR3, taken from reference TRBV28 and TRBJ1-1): DVKVTQSSRYLVKRTGEKVFLECVQDMDHENMFWYRQDPGLGLRLIYFSYDVKMKEKGDIPEGYSVSREKKERFSLILESASTNQTSMYLCASSSGGIVNTEAFFGQGTRLTVV.

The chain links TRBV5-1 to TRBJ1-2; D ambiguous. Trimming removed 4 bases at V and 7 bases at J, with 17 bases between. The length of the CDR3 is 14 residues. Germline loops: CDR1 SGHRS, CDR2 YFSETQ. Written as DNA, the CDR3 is TGCGCCAGCAGCAACAGAACTAAAGGCCGTGGCTACACCTTC. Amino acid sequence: CASSNRTKGRGYTF.

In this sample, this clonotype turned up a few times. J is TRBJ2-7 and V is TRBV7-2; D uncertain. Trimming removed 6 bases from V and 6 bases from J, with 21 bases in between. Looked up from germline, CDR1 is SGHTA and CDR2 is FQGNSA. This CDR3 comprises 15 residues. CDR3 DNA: TGTGCCAGCAGTCTAAGGATCGCATTTATGGCCGAGCAGTACTTC. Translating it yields CASSLRIAFMAEQYF. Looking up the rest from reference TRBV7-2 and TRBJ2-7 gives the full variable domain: GAGVSQSPSNKVTEKGKDVELRCDPISGHTALYWYRQSLGQGLEFLIYFQGNSAPDKSGLPSDRFSAERTGGSVSTLTIQRTQQEDSAVYLCASSLRIAFMAEQYFGPGTRLTVT.

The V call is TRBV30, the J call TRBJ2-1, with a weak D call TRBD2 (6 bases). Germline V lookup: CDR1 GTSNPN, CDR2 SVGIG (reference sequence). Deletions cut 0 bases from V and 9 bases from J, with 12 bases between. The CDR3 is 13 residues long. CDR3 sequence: CAWSVGGMGEQFF. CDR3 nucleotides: TGTGCCTGGAGTGTAGGCGGGATGGGTGAGCAGTTCTTC.

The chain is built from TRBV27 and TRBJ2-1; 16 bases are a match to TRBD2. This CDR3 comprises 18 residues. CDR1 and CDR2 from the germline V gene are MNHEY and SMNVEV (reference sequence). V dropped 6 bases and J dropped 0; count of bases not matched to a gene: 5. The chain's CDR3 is CASRPGLAGGSSYNEQFF. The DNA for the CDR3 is TGTGCCAGCAGACCGGGACTAGCGGGAGGGAGCTCCTACAATGAGCAGTTCTTC.

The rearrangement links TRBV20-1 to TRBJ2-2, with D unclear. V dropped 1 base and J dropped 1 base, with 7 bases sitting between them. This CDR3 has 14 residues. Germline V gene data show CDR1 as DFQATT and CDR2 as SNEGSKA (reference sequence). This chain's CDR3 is CSARGEKNTGELFF. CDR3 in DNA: TGCAGTGCTAGAGGGGAAAAGAACACCGGGGAGCTGTTTTTT.

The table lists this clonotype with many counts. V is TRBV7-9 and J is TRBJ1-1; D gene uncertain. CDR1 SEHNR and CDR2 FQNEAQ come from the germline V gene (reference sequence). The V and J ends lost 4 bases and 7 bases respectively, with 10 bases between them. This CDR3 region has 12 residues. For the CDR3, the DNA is TGTGCCAGCAGCTCCCTTTCAGTTGAAGCTTTCTTT. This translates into CASSSLSVEAFF. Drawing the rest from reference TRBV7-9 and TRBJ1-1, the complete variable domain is DTGVSQNPRHKITKRGQNVTFRCDPISEHNRLYWYRQTLGQGPEFLTYFQNEAQLEKSRLLSDRFSAERPKGSFSTLEIQRTEQGDSAMYLCASSSLSVEAFFGQGTRLTVV.

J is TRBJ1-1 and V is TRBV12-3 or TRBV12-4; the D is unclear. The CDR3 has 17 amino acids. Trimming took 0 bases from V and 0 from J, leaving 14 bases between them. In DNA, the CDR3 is TGTGCCAGCAGTTTAGCGCATAGGACGGCGATGAACACTGAAGCTTTCTTT. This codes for CASSLAHRTAMNTEAFF.

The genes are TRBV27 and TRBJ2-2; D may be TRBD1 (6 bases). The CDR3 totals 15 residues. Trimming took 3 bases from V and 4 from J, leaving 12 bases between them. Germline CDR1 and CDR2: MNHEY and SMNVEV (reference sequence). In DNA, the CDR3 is TGTGCCAGCAGTTTCCTGGGACAACCCACCGGGGAGCTGTTTTTT. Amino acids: CASSFLGQPTGELFF.

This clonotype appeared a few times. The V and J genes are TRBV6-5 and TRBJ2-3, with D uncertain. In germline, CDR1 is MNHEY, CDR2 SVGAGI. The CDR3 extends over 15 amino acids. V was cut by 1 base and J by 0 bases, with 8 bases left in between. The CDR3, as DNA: TGTGCCAGCAGTTACTTTGAAACTAGCACAGATACGCAGTATTTT. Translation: CASSYFETSTDTQYF.

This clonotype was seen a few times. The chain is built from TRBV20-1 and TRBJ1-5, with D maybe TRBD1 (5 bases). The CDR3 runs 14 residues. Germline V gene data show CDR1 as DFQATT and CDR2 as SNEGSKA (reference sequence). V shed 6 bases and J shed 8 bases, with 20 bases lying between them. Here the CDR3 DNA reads TGCAGTGCCTCGAGATGGGGGGTCGGAGAGCCCCAGCATTTT. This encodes CSASRWGVGEPQHF.

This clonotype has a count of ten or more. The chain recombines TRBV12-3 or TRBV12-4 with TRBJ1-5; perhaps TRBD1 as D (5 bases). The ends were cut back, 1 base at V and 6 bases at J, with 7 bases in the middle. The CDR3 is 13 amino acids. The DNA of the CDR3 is TGTGCCAGCAGTTTAGGCAGGGCTCAGCCCCAGCATTTT. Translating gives CASSLGRAQPQHF.

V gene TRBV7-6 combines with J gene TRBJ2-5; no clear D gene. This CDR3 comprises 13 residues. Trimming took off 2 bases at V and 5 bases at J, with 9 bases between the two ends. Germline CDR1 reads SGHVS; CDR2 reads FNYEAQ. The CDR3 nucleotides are TGTGCCAGCAGCTTAACCCCCCGGGAGACCCAGTACTTC. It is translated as CASSLTPRETQYF. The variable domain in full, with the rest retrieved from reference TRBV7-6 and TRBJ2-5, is GAGVSQSPRYKVTKRGQDVALRCDPISGHVSLYWYRQALGQGPEFLTYFNYEAQQDKSGLPNDRFSAERPEGSISTLTIQRTEQRDSAMYRCASSLTPRETQYFGPGTRLLVL.

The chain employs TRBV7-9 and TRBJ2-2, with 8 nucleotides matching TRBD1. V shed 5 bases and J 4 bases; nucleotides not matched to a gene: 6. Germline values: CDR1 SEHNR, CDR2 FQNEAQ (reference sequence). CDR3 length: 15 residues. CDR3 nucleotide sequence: TGTGCCAGCAGCCAGGGGGCACTCTCCACCGGGGAGCTGTTTTTT. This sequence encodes CASSQGALSTGELFF.

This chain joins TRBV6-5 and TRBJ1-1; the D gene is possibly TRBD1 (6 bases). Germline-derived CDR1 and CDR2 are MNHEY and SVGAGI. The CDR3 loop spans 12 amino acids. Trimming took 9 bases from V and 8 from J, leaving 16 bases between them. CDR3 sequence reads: CASRQALEEAFF. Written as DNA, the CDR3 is TGTGCCAGTAGACAGGCCCTAGAAGAAGCTTTCTTT.

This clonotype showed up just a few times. The CDR3 sequence: CASSVGHTTVYEQYF. CDR3 nucleotide sequence: TGTGCCAGCAGCGTAGGGCATACGACCGTCTACGAGCAGTACTTC. This sequence joins TRBV9 and TRBJ2-7; no clear D gene. V gave up 0 bases and J gave up 3 bases, with 13 bases separating them. Germline lookup yields CDR1 SGDLS and CDR2 YYNGEE. CDR3 size: 15 residues. The full variable domain, its missing parts supplied by reference TRBV9 and TRBJ2-7, is DSGVTQTPKHLITATGQRVTLRCSPRSGDLSVYWYQQSLDQGLQFLIQYYNGEERAKGNILERFSAQQFPDLHSELNLSSLELGDSALYFCASSVGHTTVYEQYFGPGTRLTVT.

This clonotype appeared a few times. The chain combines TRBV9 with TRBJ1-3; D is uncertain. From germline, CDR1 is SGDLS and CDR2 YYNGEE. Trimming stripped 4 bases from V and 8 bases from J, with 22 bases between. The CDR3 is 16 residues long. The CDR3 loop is CASSPRAARGVDTIYF. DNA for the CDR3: TGTGCCAGCAGCCCGAGGGCGGCTCGCGGGGTCGACACCATATATTTT.

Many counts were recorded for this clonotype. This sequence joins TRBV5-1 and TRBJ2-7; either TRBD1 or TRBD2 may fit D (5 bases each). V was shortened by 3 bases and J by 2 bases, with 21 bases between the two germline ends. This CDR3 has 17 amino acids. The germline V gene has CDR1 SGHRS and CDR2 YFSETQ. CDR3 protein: CASSWDGRAEYPYEQYF. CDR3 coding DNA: TGCGCCAGCAGCTGGGACGGACGGGCCGAATACCCCTACGAGCAGTACTTC.

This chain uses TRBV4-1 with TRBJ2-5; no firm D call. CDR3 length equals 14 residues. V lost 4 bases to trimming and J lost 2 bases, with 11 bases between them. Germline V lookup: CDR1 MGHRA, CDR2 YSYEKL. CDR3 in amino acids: CASSPYQWQETQYF. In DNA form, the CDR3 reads TGCGCCAGCAGCCCCTACCAGTGGCAAGAGACCCAGTACTTC.

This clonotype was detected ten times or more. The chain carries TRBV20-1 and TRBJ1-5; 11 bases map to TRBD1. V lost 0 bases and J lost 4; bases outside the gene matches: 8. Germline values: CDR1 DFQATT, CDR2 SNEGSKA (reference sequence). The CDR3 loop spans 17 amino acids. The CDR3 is CSARDPLGTGGNQPQHF. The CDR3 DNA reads TGCAGTGCTAGAGATCCCCTAGGGACAGGGGGGAATCAGCCCCAGCATTTT.

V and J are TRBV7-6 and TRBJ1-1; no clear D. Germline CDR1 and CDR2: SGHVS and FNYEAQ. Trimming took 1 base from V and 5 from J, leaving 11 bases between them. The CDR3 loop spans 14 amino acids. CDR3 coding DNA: TGTGCCAGCAGCTTAGTGAATCCGGGGACTGAAGCTTTCTTT. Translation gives CASSLVNPGTEAFF.

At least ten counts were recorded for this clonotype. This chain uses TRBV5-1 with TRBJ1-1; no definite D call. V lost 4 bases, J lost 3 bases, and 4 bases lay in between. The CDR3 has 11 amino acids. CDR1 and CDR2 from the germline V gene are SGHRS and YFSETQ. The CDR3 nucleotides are TGCGCCAGCAGCGCGGACACTGAAGCTTTCTTT. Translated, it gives CASSADTEAFF.

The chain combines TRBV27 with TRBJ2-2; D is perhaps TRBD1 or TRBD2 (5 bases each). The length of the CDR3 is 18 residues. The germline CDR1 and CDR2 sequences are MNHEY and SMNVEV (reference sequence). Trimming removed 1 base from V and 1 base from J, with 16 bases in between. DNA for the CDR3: TGTGCCAGCAGTTTATTTTTCAGAGGGGAATTGAACACCGGGGAGCTGTTTTTT. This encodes CASSLFFRGELNTGELFF.

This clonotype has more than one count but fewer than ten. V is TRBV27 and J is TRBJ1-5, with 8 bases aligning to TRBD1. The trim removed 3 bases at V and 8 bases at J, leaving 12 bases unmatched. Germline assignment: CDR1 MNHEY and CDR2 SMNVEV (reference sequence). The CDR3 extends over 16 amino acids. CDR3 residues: CASSFSGGEGGKPQHF. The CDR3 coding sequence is TGTGCCAGCAGTTTCTCAGGGGGCGAAGGAGGGAAGCCCCAGCATTTT.

CDR3 coding DNA: TGTGCCAGCAGCATCCGGAGGAGGGTTGAAGAAAAACTGTTTTTT. Translating it yields CASSIRRRVEEKLFF. The gene calls are TRBV7-9 and TRBJ1-4; D is unresolved. This CDR3 is 15 amino acids long. V was pared by 5 bases and J by 8 bases, with 18 bases between. Germline V gives CDR1 SEHNR, CDR2 FQNEAQ (reference sequence).